This TCR beta chain was identified during a study of T cell repertoires in cytomegalovirus infection. TCRdb re-called the reads with MiXCR, one entry per CDR3 protein. The table includes a few hundred thousand distinct CDR3 sequences, roughly 25% detected once. Comments on this clonotype: Its antigen is unknown. Being one base from a much bigger clone, this may be a read error.

This CDR3 region has 15 residues. Germline V gene sequence: CDR1 SGHTA, CDR2 FQGNSA. The input for sequencing was cultured PBMCs, taken from culture after CMV antigen stimulation. The clonotype comes from a human donor in good health (CMV status not recorded). Some clones in this sample may be carry-over from other donors' samples. The chain links TRBV7-2 to TRBJ2-1; D is tentatively TRBD1 or TRBD2 (5 bases each). The CDR3 loop is CASSLGVGVYNERFF. CDR3 nucleotides: TGTGCCAGCAGCTTAGGCGTGGGGGTTTACAATGAGCGGTTCTTC.